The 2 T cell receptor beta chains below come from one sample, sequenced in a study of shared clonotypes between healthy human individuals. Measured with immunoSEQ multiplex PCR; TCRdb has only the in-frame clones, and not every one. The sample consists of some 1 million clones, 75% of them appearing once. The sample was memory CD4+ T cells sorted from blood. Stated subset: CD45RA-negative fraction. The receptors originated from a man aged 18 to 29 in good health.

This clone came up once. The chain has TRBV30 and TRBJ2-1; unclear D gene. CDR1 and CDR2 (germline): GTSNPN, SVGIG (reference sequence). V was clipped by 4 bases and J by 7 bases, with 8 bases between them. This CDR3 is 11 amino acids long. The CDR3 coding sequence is TGTGCCTGGAAGACTTGGAATGAGCAGTTCTTC. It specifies CAWKTWNEQFF.

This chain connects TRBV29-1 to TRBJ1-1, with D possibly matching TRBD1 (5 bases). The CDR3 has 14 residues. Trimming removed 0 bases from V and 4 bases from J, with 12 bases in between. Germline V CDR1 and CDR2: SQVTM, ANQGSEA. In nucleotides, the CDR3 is TGCAGCGTTGAAGAGTCAGGGACCGGCACTGAAGCTTTCTTT. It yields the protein CSVEESGTGTEAFF.